These 24 T cell receptor beta chains came from one sample sequenced in a study of T cells in localized non-small cell lung cancer. The table came from immunoSEQ multiplex PCR; TCRdb's copy has only in-frame clones and leaves some out. The table has 60,000 to 65,000 clones, 85% to 90% seen once; the top ten hold under 2.5%. Here the sequenced sample was peripheral blood, taken before any cancer treatment. The source is a woman between 35 and 75 years old with stage I lung adenocarcinoma.

This clone was detected only once. The V gene is TRBV11-2, the J gene TRBJ1-2; D gene unclear. Germline values: CDR1 SGHAT, CDR2 FQNNGV. CDR3 length: 11 residues. V dropped 4 bases and J dropped 8 bases, with 8 bases sitting between them. The CDR3 reads CASSSLGGYTF. The DNA for the CDR3 is TGTGCCAGCAGCTCACTCGGGGGCTACACCTTC.

Here the CDR3 reads CASSLAGQPGNTIYF. In nucleotides, the CDR3 is TGCGCCAGCAGCTTGGCCGGACAGCCTGGAAACACCATATATTTT. The chain is built from TRBV5-1 and TRBJ1-3, with D possibly matching TRBD1 (6 bases). V lost 0 bases, J lost 2 bases, and 9 bases lay in between. Germline V CDR1 and CDR2: SGHRS, YFSETQ. The CDR3 has 15 amino acids.

The J gene is TRBJ1-1, the V gene TRBV7-9, with D unclear. V lost 5 bases and J 2 bases, leaving 12 bases between the germline ends. The CDR3 runs to 14 residues. Germline assignment: CDR1 SEHNR and CDR2 FQNEAQ (reference sequence). The CDR3 is CASSAPSLNTEAFF. CDR3 nucleotides: TGTGCCAGCAGCGCCCCCTCCTTAAACACTGAAGCTTTCTTT. The full variable domain, its missing parts supplied by reference TRBV7-9 and TRBJ1-1, is DTGVSQNPRHKITKRGQNVTFRCDPISEHNRLYWYRQTLGQGPEFLTYFQNEAQLEKSRLLSDRFSAERPKGSFSTLEIQRTEQGDSAMYLCASSAPSLNTEAFFGQGTRLTVV.

The rearrangement links TRBV29-1 to TRBJ1-2; D ambiguous. Germline CDR1 reads SQVTM; CDR2 reads ANQGSEA. Trimming took off 5 bases at V and 7 bases at J, with 11 bases between the two ends. This CDR3 has 11 amino acids. The DNA for the CDR3 is TGCAGCGTTTCAAATCGTTCTGGCTACACCTTC. It translates to CSVSNRSGYTF.

The CDR3 DNA reads as TGTGCCAGCAGCTTAACGGGGCCTAACACTGAAGCTTTCTTT. Protein: CASSLTGPNTEAFF. The chain has TRBV7-3 and TRBJ1-1; TRBD1 is a possible D gene (5 bases). The V end lost 0 bases, the J end lost 2 bases, and 7 bases lay between the germline ends. The CDR3 is made up of 14 amino acids. The germline V gene has CDR1 SGHTA and CDR2 FQGTGA.

The genes are TRBV4-2 and TRBJ1-6; D gene ambiguous. CDR3 length: 17 residues. The V end lost 4 bases, the J end lost 0 bases, and 13 bases lay between the germline ends. Per the germline V gene, CDR1 is LGHNA and CDR2 is YNFKEQ. The CDR3 protein is CASSRSMASSYNSPLHF. CDR3 in DNA: TGTGCCAGCAGCCGATCAATGGCGAGCTCCTATAATTCACCCCTCCACTTT.

The chain is built from TRBV7-3 and TRBJ1-6; the D gene is possibly TRBD1 (6 bases). Germline V gives CDR1 SGHTA, CDR2 FQGTGA. Trimming took 1 base from V and 10 from J, leaving 11 bases between them. This CDR3 has 14 residues. In DNA, the CDR3 is TGTGCCAGCAGCTTAAATGTCGGGGGCTCACCCCTCCACTTT. Amino acid sequence: CASSLNVGGSPLHF.

V gene TRBV9 combines with J gene TRBJ2-7; 7 bases match TRBD2. With V trimmed by 7 bases and J by 0 bases, 13 bases remained unmatched. Germline CDR1 SGDLS, CDR2 YYNGEE. CDR3 length equals 16 residues. CDR3 sequence: CASGRALGGSSYEQYF. DNA of the CDR3: TGTGCCAGCGGCCGAGCCCTAGGCGGGAGCTCCTACGAGCAGTACTTC.

The CDR3 sequence is CASSLWRAGGRDTQYF. The CDR3, as DNA: TGTGCCAGCAGTTTATGGAGAGCGGGGGGAAGGGATACGCAGTATTTT. The rearrangement joins TRBV27 to TRBJ2-3; 9 bases are shared with TRBD2. Losses at the gene ends were 1 base for V and 6 bases for J; bases not matched to a gene: 8. The CDR3 is made up of 16 amino acids. Germline V lookup: CDR1 MNHEY, CDR2 SMNVEV (reference sequence).

V gene TRBV11-2 combines with J gene TRBJ1-1, with D unclear. V was clipped by 4 bases and J by 3 bases, with 6 bases between them. This CDR3 has 12 amino acids. Germline values: CDR1 SGHAT, CDR2 FQNNGV. The CDR3 is CASSSQDTEAFF. The CDR3 nucleotides read TGTGCCAGCAGCTCGCAGGACACTGAAGCTTTCTTT.

V gene TRBV5-4 combines with J gene TRBJ2-3, with TRBD1 matching 10 bases. The CDR3 spans 14 residues. Germline V gene data show CDR1 as SGHNT and CDR2 as YYREEE (reference sequence). After removal of 7 bases from V and 8 bases from J, the junction contained 10 bases not matched to a gene. CDR3: CASQGTGAPGTQYF. The CDR3 bases are TGTGCCAGCCAAGGGACAGGGGCCCCAGGTACGCAGTATTTT.

This chain joins TRBV5-5 and TRBJ2-7, with 8 nucleotides matching TRBD2. Germline values: CDR1 SGHKS, CDR2 YYEKEE (reference sequence). J gave up 1 base and V 3 bases, and 6 bases lay outside the gene matches. CDR3 length: 15 amino acids. For the CDR3, the DNA is TGTGCCAGCAGCTCAAGCGGGAGAGCGTCCTACGAGCAGTACTTC. Translating gives CASSSSGRASYEQYF.

This clone was detected only once. The chain combines TRBV11-3 with TRBJ2-6; D may be TRBD2 (6 bases). Trimming stripped 4 bases from V and 4 bases from J, with 11 bases between. The length of the CDR3 is 15 residues. The V gene's germline CDR1 is SGHNT and CDR2 YENEEA. CDR3 region: CASSSGDPGANVLTF. The CDR3 region has the DNA TGTGCCAGCAGCTCGGGGGATCCAGGGGCCAACGTCCTGACTTTC.

The chain carries TRBV12-5 and TRBJ2-1, with 8 bases identical to TRBD1. The V and J ends lost 1 base and 7 bases, in that order; junction bases with no gene match: 0. In germline, CDR1 is LGHNT, CDR2 FRNRAP. This CDR3 is 13 amino acids long. The CDR3, as DNA: TGTGCTAGTGGTTTGGGACAGGGGAATGAGCAGTTCTTC. This gives the protein CASGLGQGNEQFF.

V is TRBV7-2 and J is TRBJ1-5; TRBD1 might be the D (5 bases). Germline V CDR1 and CDR2: SGHTA, FQGNSA. The V gene lost 4 bases and the J gene lost 2 bases, with 9 bases spanning the gap. The CDR3 is 14 residues long. CDR3 protein: CASSSRGGNQPQHF. The CDR3 coding sequence is TGTGCCAGCAGCTCACGAGGGGGCAATCAGCCCCAGCATTTT.

Here the CDR3 reads CASSLSSGANVLTF. CDR3 DNA sequence: TGTGCCAGCAGCCTATCCTCTGGGGCCAACGTCCTGACTTTC. The genes are TRBV7-2 and TRBJ2-6; D remains unclear. The CDR3 is made up of 14 amino acids. CDR1 and CDR2 (germline): SGHTA, FQGNSA. V was trimmed by 5 bases and J by 0 bases, leaving 5 bases between them.

As concerns this clone: Germline and junction disagree at one end, which may indicate a read error. The rearrangement joins TRBV19 to TRBJ1-2; D may be TRBD1 (6 bases). Germline CDR1 reads LNHDA; CDR2 reads SQIVND (reference sequence). The CDR3 is made up of 13 amino acids. The CDR3 region is CATSPGGHYGYTF. The DNA of the CDR3 is TGTGCCACTAGTCCCGGGGGCCACTATGGCTACACCTTC.

This chain connects TRBV28 to TRBJ2-3; D gene uncertain. Germline V CDR1 and CDR2: MDHEN, SYDVKM. Between the trimmed V and J ends, which lost 2 bases and 2 bases, there was a span of 8 bases. CDR3 length equals 14 residues. The CDR3 reads CASSLHDITDTQYF. CDR3 in DNA: TGTGCCAGCAGTTTACATGACATCACAGATACGCAGTATTTT.

This chain uses TRBV7-2 with TRBJ1-5; D uncertain. The CDR3 totals 13 residues. From germline, CDR1 is SGHTA and CDR2 FQGNSA. V lost 5 bases and J 10 bases, leaving 15 bases between the germline ends. The CDR3 reads CASSSLVGDPQHF. CDR3 DNA: TGTGCCAGCAGCAGCCTAGTCGGTGACCCCCAGCATTTT.

The chain has TRBV18 and TRBJ2-1, with D tentatively TRBD1 or TRBD2 (5 bases each). Germline CDR1 reads KGHSH; CDR2 reads LQKENI. This CDR3 has 14 residues. Deletions cut 0 bases from V and 4 bases from J, with 7 bases between. CDR3 region: CASSPPGGYNEQFF. DNA for the CDR3: TGTGCCAGCTCACCACCTGGGGGTTACAATGAGCAGTTCTTC.

The chain recombines TRBV18 with TRBJ2-7, with TRBD1 identical over 9 bases. The germline V gene encodes CDR1 KGHSH and CDR2 LQKENI. This CDR3 contains 15 residues. With 2 bases clipped from V and 1 base from J, the junction kept 3 bases outside the gene matches. The CDR3 coding sequence is TGTGCCAGCTCACCAGGGACAGGGTGGTCCTACGAGCAGTACTTC. Its protein is CASSPGTGWSYEQYF. The entire variable domain, with the rest obtained from reference TRBV18 and TRBJ2-7, is as follows: NAGVMQNPRHLVRRRGQEARLRCSPMKGHSHVYWYRQLPEEGLKFMVYLQKENIIDESGMPKERFSAEFPKEGPSILRIQQVVRGDSAAYFCASSPGTGWSYEQYFGPGTRLTVT.

The genes are TRBV5-4 and TRBJ1-2; 7 nucleotides agree with TRBD1. The CDR3 extends over 14 amino acids. CDR1 and CDR2 (germline): SGHNT, YYREEE (reference sequence). V lost 4 bases, J lost 2 bases, and 5 bases stayed unmatched. The CDR3 here is CASSEGQANYGYTF. CDR3 DNA sequence: TGTGCCAGCAGCGAAGGACAGGCCAACTATGGCTACACCTTC. Combining the CDR3 with reference TRBV5-4 and TRBJ1-2 gives the whole variable domain ETGVTQSPTHLIKTRGQQVTLRCSSQSGHNTVSWYQQALGQGPQFIFQYYREEENGRGNFPPRFSGLQFPNYSSELNVNALELDDSALYLCASSEGQANYGYTFGSGTRLTVV.

This clone was recorded only once. The J gene is TRBJ1-4, the V gene TRBV2; perhaps TRBD1 as D (5 bases). CDR3 length: 16 amino acids. Germline V gives CDR1 SNHLY, CDR2 FYNNEI. The V and J ends lost 0 bases and 8 bases respectively, with 16 bases between them. The CDR3 DNA follows: TGTGCCAGCAGTGAAGCGCTTGTCGGGGGACGAGAAAAACTGTTTTTT. Protein: CASSEALVGGREKLFF.

This sequence joins TRBV19 and TRBJ2-2, with D perhaps TRBD1 (8 bases). The CDR3 has 14 amino acids. From germline, CDR1 is LNHDA and CDR2 SQIVND (reference sequence). V was clipped by 10 bases and J by 5 bases, with 17 bases between them. The CDR3 nucleotides are TGTGCCACCGGAACAGGGGGAGGGACCGGGGAGCTGTTTTTT. Its translation is CATGTGGGTGELFF. Full variable domain (outside the CDR3, taken from reference TRBV19 and TRBJ2-2): DGGITQSPKYLFRKEGQNVTLSCEQNLNHDAMYWYRQDPGQGLRLIYYSQIVNDFQKGDIAEGYSVSREKKESFPLTVTSAQKNPTAFYLCATGTGGGTGELFFGEGSRLTVL.